This is a list of T cell receptor beta chains from one sample in a study of T cell changes during pregnancy in multiple sclerosis. Sequencing used immunoSEQ multiplex PCR; TCRdb keeps in-frame clones, though not all of them. The data show nearly 40,000 clones, roughly nine tenths seen once. The sequences come from CD4+ T cells from peripheral blood mononuclear cells, collected before pregnancy. The receptors originated from a female donor with multiple sclerosis, enrolled in a pregnancy study. The CDR3 runs from the conserved cysteine through the conserved F or W. The order of the fields is clone size, D gene, J gene, V gene, CDR3 protein, CDR3 DNA. The D gene is left open where the match is weak. Clone size appears in some rows only: once, few, many, or a class for an expanded clone.

- | - | TRBJ2-6 | TRBV18 | CASSPKTGISGANVLTF | TGTGCCAGCTCACCTAAAACAGGGATCTCTGGGGCCAACGTCCTGACTTTC
- | - | TRBJ2-6 | TRBV7-8 | CASSLAVGANVLTF | TGTGCCAGCAGCTTAGCTGTAGGGGCCAACGTCCTGACTTTC
- | TRBD2 | TRBJ2-7 | TRBV5-1 | CASRALPAGAGEQYF | TGCGCCAGCAGAGCACTCCCAGCGGGAGCGGGGGAGCAGTACTTC
- | - | TRBJ2-7 | TRBV28 | CASRMGGGRGEQYF | TGTGCCAGCAGGATGGGGGGCGGGAGAGGCGAGCAGTACTTC
once | - | TRBJ2-3 | TRBV28 | CASSFTTDTQYF | TGTGCCAGCAGTTTCACAACAGATACGCAGTATTTT
- | - | TRBJ1-5 | TRBV28 | CASSLRQDNQPQHF | TGTGCCAGCAGTCTGAGACAGGACAATCAGCCCCAGCATTTT
few | - | TRBJ1-1 | TRBV25-1 | CASSDHGEVAFF | TGTGCCAGCAGTGACCACGGTGAAGTGGCTTTCTTT
- | TRBD1 | TRBJ2-5 | TRBV28 | CAGGTGGKETQYF | TGTGCCGGAGGGACAGGGGGGAAAGAGACCCAGTACTTC
- | - | TRBJ2-6 | TRBV7-9 | CASSKQAPGANVLTF | TGTGCCAGCAGCAAACAGGCTCCCGGGGCCAACGTCCTGACTTTC
few | - | TRBJ2-1 | TRBV11-2 | CASSFGASNEQFF | TGTGCCAGCAGCTTTGGGGCTTCTAATGAGCAGTTCTTC
- | - | TRBJ2-3 | TRBV2 | CASSLSTDTQYF | TGTGCCAGCTCCCTTAGCACAGATACGCAGTATTTT
- | - | TRBJ1-5 | TRBV29-1 | CSVRGSNQPQHF | TGCAGCGTTAGGGGTAGCAATCAGCCCCAGCATTTT
- | - | TRBJ2-4 | TRBV11-1 | CASSLAGGTKNIQYF | TGTGCCAGCAGCTTAGCCGGCGGGACCAAAAACATTCAGTACTTC
- | - | TRBJ2-7 | TRBV28 | CASSSHNYYEQYF | TGTGCCAGCAGCAGCCACAACTATTACGAGCAGTACTTC
- | TRBD2 | TRBJ2-5 | TRBV6-6 | CASSYRASGAQETQYF | TGTGCCAGCAGTTACAGGGCTAGCGGGGCCCAAGAGACCCAGTACTTC
- | TRBD2 | TRBJ2-7 | TRBV15 | CATSLHGLAGSYEQYF | TGTGCCACCAGCCTCCATGGGCTAGCGGGTTCCTACGAGCAGTACTTC